This record covers a single TCR beta chain. Its antigen is unknown. No base quality information exists; no much larger clone differs at one position. The library was prepared using the immunoSEQ multiplex PCR assay. RNA was extracted from all samples and reverse transcribed into cDNA, which served as template for TCR sequencing. First-strand cDNA was synthesized using SuperScript III with a 2:1 mix of oligo-dT and random hexamers. A synthetic immune receptor repertoire was used to measure amplification bias, and any remaining bias was corrected computationally. The study's own analysis went as follows. After raw reads were preprocessed to remove errors, the CDR3 was defined following IMGT conventions as running from the conserved cysteine to phenylalanine. To get clonality, Shannon entropy was normalized by log2 of the number of productive unique TCRs and the result was subtracted from 1. Scalp TCRbeta sequences were cross-referenced with sorted blood CD4 and CD8 repertoires so that the CD4 or CD8 identity of scalp clones could be inferred. TCRdb stores this immuneACCESS table with in-frame sequences only. Part of the clones is absent; in the studies checked, under half of the shortfall reflects unresolved V genes, and no reason is known for the rest. V, J and clone size derive from that table, while D and trimming were established from the DNA sequence. The sample table contains 100,000 to 150,000 clones; only one count was recorded for approximately 60% of them. The ten largest clones add up to more than 5.5% of the sample.

The data are from a study of CD8+ T cells in alopecia areata listed by TCRdb under 2018. In the study overall: Treated patients were enrolled in an open-label pilot trial of oral tofacitinib, 5 to 10 mg twice daily, for moderate-to-severe alopecia areata. Patients stayed on tofacitinib for 6 to 18 months and then had 6 months of follow-up off drug so that delayed response and recurrence could be assessed. The SALT score, which quantifies the percentage of affected scalp surface area, was used to measure disease severity in treated patients. To study T cell clonal expansion in alopecia areata, the researchers applied high-throughput TCRbeta sequencing to both the C3H/HeJ mouse model and human patients. In humans, TCRbeta sequencing was performed on scalp tissue and on sorted CD4+ and CD8+ peripheral blood T cells from healthy controls and from patients with patchy or totalis/universalis alopecia areata. Biopsies were taken from tofacitinib-treated patients at baseline and at 4 and 24 weeks of treatment, and a later scalp biopsy was taken in several of the tofacitinib-treated patients. Scalp clonality was compared across normal scalp (n=4), patchy alopecia areata scalp (n=8), and alopecia totalis/universalis scalp (n=8). The RNA source kit depended on sample type: the PAXgene miRNA kit for fixed scalp, the miRNeasy kit for PBMCs, and the RNeasy kit for mouse skin. Amplification of TCRbeta CDR3 regions was done by immunoSEQ multiplex PCR using 35 Vbeta forward primers and 13 Jbeta reverse primers. The study at large found these results: Compared with mice, TCR sequences shared between patients were less clear, possibly partly because of HLA diversity across the patient population. The treated cohort was small, with a single nonresponder, so links between baseline CD8+ expansion and response need larger studies. Scalp TCR repertoire analysis is complicated because resident alphabeta T cells in normal human skin are also sequenced, whereas mouse skin is dominated by gammadelta T cells. During tofacitinib treatment, many expanded lesional clones stuck around in both scalp and blood, and this persistence may partly explain why relapse happens after treatment is stopped. Compared with normal scalp, lesional scalp, particularly in alopecia totalis/universalis, had higher clonality and more expanded CD8+ clones, which suggests antigenic drive. Tofacitinib significantly decreased scalp clonality and the number of expanded CD8+ clones among the top 100 scalp clones.

This specimen's time point label, per the study, means: roughly 27 days on oral tofacitinib. The treatment or condition label, as the study defines it: oral pan-JAK inhibitor, 5-10 mg twice daily. Lesional scalp punch biopsies and peripheral blood were collected from alopecia areata patients. After PBMCs were isolated by density centrifugation and stained for CD3, CD4 and CD8, a FACSAria was used to sort CD4+ and CD8+ T cells. This specimen was CD4+ T cells sorted from blood, taken at week 4, from a patient treated with tofacitinib. This TCR derives from a human donor with alopecia areata.

This receptor has the CDR3 CSVVGPMNTEAFF. The DNA sequence is as follows: TGCAGCGTTGTGGGACCGATGAACACTGAAGCTTTCTTT. The V gene is TRBV29-1 and the J gene is TRBJ1-1, and TRBD1 may be the D gene, going by 5 matching bases. The germline V gene specifies SQVTM as CDR1 and ANQGSEA as CDR2. Trimming at the junction amounts to 4 bases on V and 0 bases on J, and the germline ends lie 9 bases apart. Its CDR3 holds 13 amino acids, cysteine through phenylalanine. Of the read, only the CDR3 DNA is kept; its 39 bases are in frame from base 1.